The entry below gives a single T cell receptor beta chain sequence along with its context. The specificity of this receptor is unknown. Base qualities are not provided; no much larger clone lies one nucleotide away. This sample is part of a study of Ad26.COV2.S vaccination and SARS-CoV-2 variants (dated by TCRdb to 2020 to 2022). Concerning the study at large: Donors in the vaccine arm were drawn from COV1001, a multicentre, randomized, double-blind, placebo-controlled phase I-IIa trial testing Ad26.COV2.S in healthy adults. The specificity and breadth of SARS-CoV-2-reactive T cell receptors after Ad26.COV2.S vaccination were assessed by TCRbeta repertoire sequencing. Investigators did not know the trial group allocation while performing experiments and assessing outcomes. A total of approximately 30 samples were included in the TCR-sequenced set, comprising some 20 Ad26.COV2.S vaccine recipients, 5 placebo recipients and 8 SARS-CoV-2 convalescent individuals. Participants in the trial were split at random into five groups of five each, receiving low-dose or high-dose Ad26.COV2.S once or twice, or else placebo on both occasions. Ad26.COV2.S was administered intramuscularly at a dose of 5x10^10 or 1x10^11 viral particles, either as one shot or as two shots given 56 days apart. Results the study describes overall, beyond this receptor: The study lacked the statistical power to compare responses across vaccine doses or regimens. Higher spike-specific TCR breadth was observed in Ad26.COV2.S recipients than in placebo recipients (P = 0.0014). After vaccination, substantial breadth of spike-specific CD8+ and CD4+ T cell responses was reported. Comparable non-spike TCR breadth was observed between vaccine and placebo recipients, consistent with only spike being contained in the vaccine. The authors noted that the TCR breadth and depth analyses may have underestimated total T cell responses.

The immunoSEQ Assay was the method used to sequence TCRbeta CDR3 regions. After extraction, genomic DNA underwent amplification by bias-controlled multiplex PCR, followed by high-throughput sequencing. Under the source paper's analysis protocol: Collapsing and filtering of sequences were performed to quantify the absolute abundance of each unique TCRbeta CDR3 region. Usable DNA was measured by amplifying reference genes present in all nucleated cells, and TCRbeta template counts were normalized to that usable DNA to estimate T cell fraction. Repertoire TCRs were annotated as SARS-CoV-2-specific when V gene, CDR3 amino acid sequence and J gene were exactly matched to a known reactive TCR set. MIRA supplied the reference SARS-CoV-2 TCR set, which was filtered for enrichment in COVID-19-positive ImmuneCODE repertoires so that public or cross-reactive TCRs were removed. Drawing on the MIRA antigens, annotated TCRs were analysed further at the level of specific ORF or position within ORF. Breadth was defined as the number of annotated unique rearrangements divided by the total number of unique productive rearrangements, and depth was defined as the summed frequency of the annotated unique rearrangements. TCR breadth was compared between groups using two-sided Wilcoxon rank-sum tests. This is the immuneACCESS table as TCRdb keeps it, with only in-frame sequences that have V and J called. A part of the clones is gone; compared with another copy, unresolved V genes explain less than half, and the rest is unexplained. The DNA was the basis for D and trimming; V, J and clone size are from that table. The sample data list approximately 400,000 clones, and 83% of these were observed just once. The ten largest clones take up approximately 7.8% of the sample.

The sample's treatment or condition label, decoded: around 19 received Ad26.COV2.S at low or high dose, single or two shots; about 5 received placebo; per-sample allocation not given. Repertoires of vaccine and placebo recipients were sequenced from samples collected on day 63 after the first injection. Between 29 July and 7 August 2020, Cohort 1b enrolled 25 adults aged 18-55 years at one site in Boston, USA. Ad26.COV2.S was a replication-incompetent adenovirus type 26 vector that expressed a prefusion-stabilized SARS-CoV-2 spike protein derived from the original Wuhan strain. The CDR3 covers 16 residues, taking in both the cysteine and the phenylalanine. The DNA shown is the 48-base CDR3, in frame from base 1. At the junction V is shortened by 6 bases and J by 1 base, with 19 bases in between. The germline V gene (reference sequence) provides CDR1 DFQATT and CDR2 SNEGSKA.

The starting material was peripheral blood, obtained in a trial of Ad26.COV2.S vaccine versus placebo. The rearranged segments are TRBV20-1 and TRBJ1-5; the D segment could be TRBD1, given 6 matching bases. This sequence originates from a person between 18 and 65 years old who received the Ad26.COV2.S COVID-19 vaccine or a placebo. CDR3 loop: CSASQGNRRSNQPQHF. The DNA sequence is TGCAGTGCCAGTCAGGGGAACAGGAGAAGCAATCAGCCCCAGCATTTT.